This passage covers 5 T cell receptor beta chains from one sample sequenced in a study of T cells after yellow fever vaccination. TCRdb reprocessed the 5' RACE reads via MiXCR and lists one record per CDR3 protein. The sample includes about 550,000 distinct CDR3 sequences, roughly 19% seen only once; the top ten take around an eighth. The input for sequencing was PBMCs, taken 15 days after the yellow fever booster vaccination. Every receptor here comes from a man aged 25 to 45 who received the YFV17D yellow fever vaccine.

This clonotype occurred many times. V gene TRBV7-3 combines with J gene TRBJ2-1; 7 positions match TRBD2. The CDR3 runs 20 residues. Germline V gene data show CDR1 as SGHTA and CDR2 as FQGTGA. The junction had 21 bases not matched to a gene; V was cut back by 2 bases and J by 5 bases. CDR3 nucleotides: TGTGCCAGCAGCTTACTAACCCGCCCGAAACTGACGGGAGGTAACAATGAGCAGTTCTTC. It is translated as CASSLLTRPKLTGGNNEQFF.

The chain has TRBV20-1 and TRBJ2-4; D is perhaps TRBD1 (7 bases). CDR1 DFQATT and CDR2 SNEGSKA come from the germline V gene (reference sequence). V shed 6 bases and J shed 15 bases, with 15 bases lying between them. The length of the CDR3 is 10 residues. The CDR3 nucleotides read TGCAGTGCCGGGGGCAGGGGGACGTACTTC. It specifies CSAGGRGTYF.

This clonotype was found a few times. The gene calls are TRBV29-1 and TRBJ2-1; D may be TRBD2 (6 bases). The CDR3 is 13 residues long. V shed 5 bases and J shed 1 base, with 9 bases lying between them. Germline loops: CDR1 SQVTM, CDR2 ANQGSEA. CDR3 residues: CSVRAGSYNEQFF. In DNA, the CDR3 is TGCAGCGTTCGCGCGGGATCCTACAATGAGCAGTTCTTC.

This clonotype has a handful of counts. The rearrangement joins TRBV6-5 to TRBJ2-5; tentatively, D is TRBD1 (6 bases). This CDR3 has 14 amino acids. Germline loops: CDR1 MNHEY, CDR2 SVGAGI. The V and J ends lost 6 bases and 6 bases respectively, with 17 bases between them. This chain's CDR3 is CASRSGDIVKTQYF. DNA of the CDR3: TGTGCCAGCAGGAGTGGGGACATCGTAAAGACCCAGTACTTC.

Only a few counts were recorded for this clonotype. The chain employs TRBV6-1 and TRBJ2-1; 10 bases line up with TRBD2. This CDR3 spans 14 amino acids. J gave up 7 bases and V 6 bases, and 6 bases lay outside the gene matches. Germline-derived CDR1 and CDR2 are MNHNS and SASEGT. The CDR3 reads CASRSSGSGNEQFF. CDR3 in DNA: TGTGCCAGCAGATCTAGCGGGAGTGGAAATGAGCAGTTCTTC.